These T cell receptor beta chains were read from a single sample in a study of T-cell reconstitution after alpha-beta-depleted transplantation in children. Each CDR3 protein gets one entry after TCRdb re-called the PCR reads with MiXCR. The sample carries approximately 510,000 distinct CDR3 sequences, around 16% recorded once. The source material was PBMCs from the stem cell graft donor, sampled from the stem cell graft. The source is a human donor who donated a stem cell graft to a child with acute lymphoblastic leukemia. Both conserved end residues are part of each CDR3. The D gene is left open where the match is weak. Size values are once, few and many counts, or a class for expanded clones, and some rows have none.

d_gene: .; j_gene: TRBJ1-3; v_gene: TRBV5-5; abundance: few; CDR3nt: TGTGCCAGCAGCTTGGGGCCTCTCCAAATCTCTGGAAACACCATATATTTT; CDR3aa: CASSLGPLQISGNTIYF
d_gene: TRBD2; j_gene: TRBJ2-1; v_gene: TRBV10-3; abundance: .; CDR3nt: TGTGCCATCAGCGGACTAGCGGGAGGCCCCATTACCCAATACAATGAGCAGTTCTTC; CDR3aa: CAISGLAGGPITQYNEQFF
d_gene: TRBD1; j_gene: TRBJ1-1; v_gene: TRBV6-1; abundance: few; CDR3nt: TGTGCCAGCAGTCCCTCACAGGGGCGTCGCACTGAAGCTTTCTTT; CDR3aa: CASSPSQGRRTEAFF
d_gene: .; j_gene: TRBJ2-7; v_gene: TRBV4-2; abundance: few; CDR3nt: TGTGCCAGCAGCCAAGAACAGGCAGAAAGAAGCTCCTACGAGCAGTACTTC; CDR3aa: CASSQEQAERSSYEQYF
d_gene: TRBD2; j_gene: TRBJ2-1; v_gene: TRBV10-2; abundance: .; CDR3nt: TGCGCCAGCCCCAAGGGACTAGTGTATGAGCAGTTCTTC; CDR3aa: CASPKGLVYEQFF
d_gene: TRBD2; j_gene: TRBJ2-1; v_gene: TRBV5-1; abundance: .; CDR3nt: TGCGCCAGCAGCTTGGTCGGGAGGGGGACCCGAGACAATGAGCAGTTCTTC; CDR3aa: CASSLVGRGTRDNEQFF
d_gene: .; j_gene: TRBJ2-1; v_gene: TRBV27; abundance: .; CDR3nt: TGTGCCAGCAGCGCGGCAGCCTACAATGAGCAGTTCTTC; CDR3aa: CASSAAAYNEQFF
d_gene: TRBD2; j_gene: TRBJ2-3; v_gene: TRBV3-1; abundance: .; CDR3nt: TGTGCCAGCACCCTAAAATTACTACTAGCGGAGTCCACAGATACGCAGTATTTT; CDR3aa: CASTLKLLLAESTDTQYF
d_gene: TRBD2; j_gene: TRBJ2-1; v_gene: TRBV5-1; abundance: few; CDR3nt: TGCGCCAGCAGAAAAGACGGACTAGCGGGAATTAATGAGCAGTTCTTC; CDR3aa: CASRKDGLAGINEQFF
d_gene: .; j_gene: TRBJ2-7; v_gene: TRBV4-1; abundance: few; CDR3nt: TGCGCCAGCAGCCATTACTCGAGTCAGGGGTACGAGCAGTACTTC; CDR3aa: CASSHYSSQGYEQYF
d_gene: .; j_gene: TRBJ2-1; v_gene: TRBV24-1; abundance: few; CDR3nt: TGTGCCACCAGTGATTCAGGGACCAATGAGCAGTTCTTC; CDR3aa: CATSDSGTNEQFF
d_gene: TRBD2; j_gene: TRBJ2-7; v_gene: TRBV20-1; abundance: .; CDR3nt: TGCAGTGCCGCCGCACGGACTAGCGGGAGGATTTTATACGAGCAGTACTTC; CDR3aa: CSAAARTSGRILYEQYF
d_gene: TRBD2; j_gene: TRBJ2-1; v_gene: TRBV27; abundance: few; CDR3nt: TGTGCCAGCAGTTTATCGGGCGGGAGTGATGAGCAGTTCTTC; CDR3aa: CASSLSGGSDEQFF
d_gene: .; j_gene: TRBJ2-2; v_gene: TRBV9; abundance: .; CDR3nt: TGTGCCAGCAGCGTAGAGGGCGGTCTAGTTAACACCGGGGAGCTGTTTTTT; CDR3aa: CASSVEGGLVNTGELFF
d_gene: TRBD1; j_gene: TRBJ1-6; v_gene: TRBV20-1; abundance: .; CDR3nt: TGCAGTGCTAGAGATTGGGCCCTGGGGAGGACAGGTCATAACTCACCCCTCCACTTT; CDR3aa: CSARDWALGRTGHNSPLHF
d_gene: TRBD2; j_gene: TRBJ2-1; v_gene: TRBV5-1; abundance: few; CDR3nt: TGCGCCAGCAGCCCTCTAGCGGATTACAATGAGCAGTTCTTC; CDR3aa: CASSPLADYNEQFF
d_gene: .; j_gene: TRBJ2-3; v_gene: TRBV20-1; abundance: .; CDR3nt: TGCAGTGCTCAGCCCCTGTATCTTGGGACAGATACGCAGTATTTT; CDR3aa: CSAQPLYLGTDTQYF
d_gene: .; j_gene: TRBJ2-5; v_gene: TRBV4-2; abundance: .; CDR3nt: TGTGCCAGCAGCCAAGTCCCTCTAGCTCAATCGGCTCAAGAGACCCAGTACTTC; CDR3aa: CASSQVPLAQSAQETQYF
d_gene: TRBD2; j_gene: TRBJ2-7; v_gene: TRBV13; abundance: .; CDR3nt: TGTGCCAGCAGCTATAACAGCGCCCTTCGGGGGGACGAGCAGTACTTC; CDR3aa: CASSYNSALRGDEQYF
d_gene: .; j_gene: TRBJ1-2; v_gene: TRBV12-3/TRBV12-4; abundance: .; CDR3nt: TGTGCCAGCTCGGACGGAGGGAAACGAGGCTACACCTTC; CDR3aa: CASSDGGKRGYTF
d_gene: .; j_gene: TRBJ2-3; v_gene: TRBV7-9; abundance: few; CDR3nt: TGTGCCAGCAGGCCCGGGACTCCCCATGATACGCAGTATTTT; CDR3aa: CASRPGTPHDTQYF
d_gene: .; j_gene: TRBJ2-1; v_gene: TRBV20-1; abundance: .; CDR3nt: TGCTGTGCTAGAGATGGGCTAGCGACCCCCTACAATGAGCAGTTCTTC; CDR3aa: CCARDGLATPYNEQFF
d_gene: .; j_gene: TRBJ2-2; v_gene: TRBV7-3; abundance: .; CDR3nt: TGTGCCAGCAGCTTAAGGTGGTCCGGGGTGGTCAAACCGAACACCGGGGAGCTGTTTTTT; CDR3aa: CASSLRWSGVVKPNTGELFF
d_gene: TRBD1; j_gene: TRBJ2-3; v_gene: TRBV5-1; abundance: .; CDR3nt: TGCGCCAGCAAATTGACAGGGTTAGCAGATACGCAGTATTTT; CDR3aa: CASKLTGLADTQYF
d_gene: TRBD2; j_gene: TRBJ2-2; v_gene: TRBV11-1; abundance: .; CDR3nt: TGTGCCAGCAGCTCCGGGACTAGCGGGAGATCGTACACCGGGGAGCTGTTTTTT; CDR3aa: CASSSGTSGRSYTGELFF
d_gene: .; j_gene: TRBJ2-5; v_gene: TRBV29-1; abundance: .; CDR3nt: TGCAGCGTTGAAGAGGGGGTGGCGGCCCAGTACTTC; CDR3aa: CSVEEGVAAQYF
d_gene: .; j_gene: TRBJ2-2; v_gene: TRBV28; abundance: few; CDR3nt: TGTGCCAGCAGTCCCCGGGACACTAGTTTTACCGGGGAGCTGTTTTTT; CDR3aa: CASSPRDTSFTGELFF
d_gene: TRBD2; j_gene: TRBJ2-1; v_gene: TRBV12-3/TRBV12-4; abundance: few; CDR3nt: TGTGCCAGCAGTTTGCTAGCGGAGTCCAATGAGCAGTTCTTC; CDR3aa: CASSLLAESNEQFF
d_gene: .; j_gene: TRBJ2-7; v_gene: TRBV5-1; abundance: many; CDR3nt: TGCGCCAGCAGCTTGGAAGGCAGGGGTGAGCAGTACTTC; CDR3aa: CASSLEGRGEQYF
d_gene: .; j_gene: TRBJ2-1; v_gene: TRBV20-1; abundance: many; CDR3nt: TGCAGTGTCCCCTGGACCAGCTCCTACAATGAGCAGTTCTTC; CDR3aa: CSVPWTSSYNEQFF
d_gene: .; j_gene: TRBJ1-1; v_gene: TRBV6-1; abundance: few; CDR3nt: TGTGCCAGCAGATCAGGTCGGGGGATGGGCACTGAAGCTTTCTTT; CDR3aa: CASRSGRGMGTEAFF
d_gene: .; j_gene: TRBJ2-3; v_gene: TRBV20-1; abundance: .; CDR3nt: TGCAGTGCTCCCGACAGGTACACAGATACGCAGTATTTT; CDR3aa: CSAPDRYTDTQYF
d_gene: TRBD2; j_gene: TRBJ2-7; v_gene: TRBV27; abundance: few; CDR3nt: TGTGCCAGCAGTTTTAGCGGGCTAATCTCCTACGAGCAGTACTTC; CDR3aa: CASSFSGLISYEQYF
d_gene: .; j_gene: TRBJ1-1; v_gene: TRBV5-1; abundance: .; CDR3nt: TGCGCCAGCAGCTTCGGGACAATCACAAGCACTGAAGCTTTCTTT; CDR3aa: CASSFGTITSTEAFF
d_gene: TRBD2; j_gene: TRBJ2-7; v_gene: TRBV2; abundance: many; CDR3nt: TGTGCCAGCAGTCTAGCGGGAGGGGGCTCCTACGAGCAGTACTTC; CDR3aa: CASSLAGGGSYEQYF
d_gene: .; j_gene: TRBJ2-7; v_gene: TRBV5-1; abundance: few; CDR3nt: TGCGCCAGCAGCCCACTACAGTCTGCCTACGAGCAGTACTTC; CDR3aa: CASSPLQSAYEQYF
d_gene: .; j_gene: TRBJ2-1; v_gene: TRBV19; abundance: few; CDR3nt: TGTGCCAGTAGTATAGATCCTCAGGACTACAATGAGCAGTTCTTC; CDR3aa: CASSIDPQDYNEQFF
d_gene: .; j_gene: TRBJ2-2; v_gene: TRBV5-1; abundance: many; CDR3nt: TGTGCCAGCAGTAGCGGGAACACCGGGGAGCTGTTTTTT; CDR3aa: CASSSGNTGELFF
d_gene: .; j_gene: TRBJ1-2; v_gene: TRBV6-5; abundance: .; CDR3nt: TGTGCCAGCAGTTACTCCCCTTCGGGCTACTATGGCTACACCTTC; CDR3aa: CASSYSPSGYYGYTF